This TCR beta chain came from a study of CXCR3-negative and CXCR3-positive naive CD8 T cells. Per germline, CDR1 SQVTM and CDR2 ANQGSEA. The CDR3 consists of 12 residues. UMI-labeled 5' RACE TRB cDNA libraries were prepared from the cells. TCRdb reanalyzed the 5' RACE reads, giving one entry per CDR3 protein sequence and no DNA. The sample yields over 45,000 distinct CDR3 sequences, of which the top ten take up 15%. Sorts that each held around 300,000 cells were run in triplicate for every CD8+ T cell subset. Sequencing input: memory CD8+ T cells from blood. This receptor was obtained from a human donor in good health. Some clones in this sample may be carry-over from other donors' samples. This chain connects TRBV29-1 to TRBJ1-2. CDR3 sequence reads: CSVFSVEGRYTF.